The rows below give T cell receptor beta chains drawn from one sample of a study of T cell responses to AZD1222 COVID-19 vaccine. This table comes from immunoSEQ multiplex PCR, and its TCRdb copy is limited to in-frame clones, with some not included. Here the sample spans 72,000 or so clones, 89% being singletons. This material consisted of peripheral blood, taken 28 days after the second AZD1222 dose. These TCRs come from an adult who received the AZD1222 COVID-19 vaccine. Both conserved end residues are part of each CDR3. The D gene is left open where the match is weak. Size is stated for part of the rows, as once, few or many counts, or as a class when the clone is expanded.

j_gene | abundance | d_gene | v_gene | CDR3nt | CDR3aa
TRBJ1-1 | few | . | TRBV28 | TGTGCCAGCAGTTCGTTTACAGGTACAGCTTTCTTT | CASSSFTGTAFF
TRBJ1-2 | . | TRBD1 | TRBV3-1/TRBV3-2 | TGTGCCAGCAGCCAAGACGGGACAGCCAACTATGGCTACACCTTC | CASSQDGTANYGYTF
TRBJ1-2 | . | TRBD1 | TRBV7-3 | TGTGCCAGCAGCTCCGGGACAGACTATGGCTACACCTTC | CASSSGTDYGYTF
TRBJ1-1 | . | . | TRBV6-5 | TGTGCCAGCAGTCCTTACACTGAAGCTTTCTTT | CASSPYTEAFF
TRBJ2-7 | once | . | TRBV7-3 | TGTGCCAGCAGCACAGGGGGTAGCGGGAACTACGAGCAGTACTTC | CASSTGGSGNYEQYF
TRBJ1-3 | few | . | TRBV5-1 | TGCGCCAGCAGCCCGACAGCGTCAGGAAACACCATATATTTT | CASSPTASGNTIYF
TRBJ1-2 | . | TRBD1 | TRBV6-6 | TGTGCCAGCACTGGACAGGCCCCGAGGTTTGGCTACACCTTC | CASTGQAPRFGYTF
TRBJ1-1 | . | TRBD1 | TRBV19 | TGTGCCAGTAGTCAACGTACAGGGGGCTACACTGAAGCTTTCTTT | CASSQRTGGYTEAFF
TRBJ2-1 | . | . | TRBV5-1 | TGCGCCAGCAGCTTGGTAGGTCAGGGAGCGGCCAATGAGCAGTTCTTC | CASSLVGQGAANEQFF
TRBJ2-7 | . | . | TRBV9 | TGTGCCAGCAGCCCCTTAGCGGAAAGCTCCTACGAGCAGTACTTC | CASSPLAESSYEQYF
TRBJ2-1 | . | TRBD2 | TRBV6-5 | TGTGCCAGCGGGGAGGGTGGGCAGTTCTTC | CASGEGGQFF
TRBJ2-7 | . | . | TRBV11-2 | TGTGCCAGCAGCTTAGCGCCGACGAGGGTTTACGAGCAGTACTTC | CASSLAPTRVYEQYF
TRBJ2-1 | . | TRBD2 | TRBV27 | TGTGCCAGCAGTTTAAGCGGGAGTAAGGGTGAGCAGTTCTTC | CASSLSGSKGEQFF
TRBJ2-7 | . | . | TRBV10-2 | TGCGCCAGCAGGGCGAGGTACGAGCAGTACTTC | CASRARYEQYF